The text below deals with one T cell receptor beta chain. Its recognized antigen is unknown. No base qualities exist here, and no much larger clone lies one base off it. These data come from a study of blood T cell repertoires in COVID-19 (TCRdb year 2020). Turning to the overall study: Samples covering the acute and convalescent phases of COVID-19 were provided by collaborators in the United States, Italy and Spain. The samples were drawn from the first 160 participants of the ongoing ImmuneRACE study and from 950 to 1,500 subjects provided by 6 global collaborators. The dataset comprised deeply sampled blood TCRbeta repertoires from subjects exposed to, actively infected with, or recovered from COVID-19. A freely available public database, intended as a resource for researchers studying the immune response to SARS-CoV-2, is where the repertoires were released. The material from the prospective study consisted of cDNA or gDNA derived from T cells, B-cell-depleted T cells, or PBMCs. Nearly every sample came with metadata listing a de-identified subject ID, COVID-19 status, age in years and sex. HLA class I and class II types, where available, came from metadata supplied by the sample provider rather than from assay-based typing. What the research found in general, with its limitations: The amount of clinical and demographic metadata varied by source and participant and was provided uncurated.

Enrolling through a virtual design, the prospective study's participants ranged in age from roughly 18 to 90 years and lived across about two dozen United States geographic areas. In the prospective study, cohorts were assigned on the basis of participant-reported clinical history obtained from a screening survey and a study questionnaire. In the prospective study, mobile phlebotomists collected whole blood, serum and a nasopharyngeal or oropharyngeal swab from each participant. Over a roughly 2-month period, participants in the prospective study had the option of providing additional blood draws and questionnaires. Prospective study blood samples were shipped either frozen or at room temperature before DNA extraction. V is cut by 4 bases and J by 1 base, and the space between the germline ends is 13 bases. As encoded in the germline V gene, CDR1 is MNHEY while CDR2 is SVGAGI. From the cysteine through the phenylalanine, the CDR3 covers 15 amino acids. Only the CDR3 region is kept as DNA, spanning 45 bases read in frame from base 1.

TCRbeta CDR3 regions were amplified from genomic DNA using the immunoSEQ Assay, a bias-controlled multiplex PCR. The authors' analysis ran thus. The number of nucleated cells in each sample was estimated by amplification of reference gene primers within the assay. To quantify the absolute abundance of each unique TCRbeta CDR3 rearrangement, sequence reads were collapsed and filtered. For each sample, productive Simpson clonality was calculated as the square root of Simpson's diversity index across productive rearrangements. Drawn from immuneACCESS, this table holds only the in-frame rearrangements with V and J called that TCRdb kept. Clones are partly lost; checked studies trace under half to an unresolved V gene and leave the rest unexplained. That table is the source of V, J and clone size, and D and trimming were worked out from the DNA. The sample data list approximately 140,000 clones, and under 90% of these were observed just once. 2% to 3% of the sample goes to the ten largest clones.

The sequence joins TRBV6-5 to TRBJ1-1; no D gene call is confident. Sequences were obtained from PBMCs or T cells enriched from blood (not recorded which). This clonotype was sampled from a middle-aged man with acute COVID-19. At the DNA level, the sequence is TGTGCCAGCAGTTTTTTGGGCATTAGGAACACTGAAGCTTTCTTT. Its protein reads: CASSFLGIRNTEAFF.